The clone carrying this T cell receptor (beta chain) was detected only once. This entry belongs to a study of blood T cell repertoires in COVID-19. Study background: Spain, Italy and the United States supplied samples that represented acute and convalescent COVID-19. PBMCs, B-cell-depleted T cells, or T cells provided the cDNA or gDNA that made up the material.

CDR3 length: 14 amino acids. Trimming removed 4 bases from V and 5 bases from J, with 17 bases in between. Germline assignment: CDR1 SQVTM and CDR2 ANQGSEA. In the original workflow: Nucleated cell counts were estimated from reference gene primer amplification. Measured with immunoSEQ multiplex PCR; TCRdb has only the in-frame clones, and not every one. For V, J and clone size, that table is used; D and trimming come from the DNA. Of 99,000 or so clones listed, around nine tenths were seen once; the top ten hold 5% to 6.5%. The chain has TRBV29-1 and TRBJ2-5, with a tentative D call TRBD1 (5 bases). This TCR was recovered from a human donor in a cohort sampled during active COVID-19. The sample comprised peripheral blood. The CDR3 DNA sequence: TGCAGCGTTGTTCGGGCAGGGAAAGCGGAGACCCAGTACTTC. Amino acid sequence: CSVVRAGKAETQYF.